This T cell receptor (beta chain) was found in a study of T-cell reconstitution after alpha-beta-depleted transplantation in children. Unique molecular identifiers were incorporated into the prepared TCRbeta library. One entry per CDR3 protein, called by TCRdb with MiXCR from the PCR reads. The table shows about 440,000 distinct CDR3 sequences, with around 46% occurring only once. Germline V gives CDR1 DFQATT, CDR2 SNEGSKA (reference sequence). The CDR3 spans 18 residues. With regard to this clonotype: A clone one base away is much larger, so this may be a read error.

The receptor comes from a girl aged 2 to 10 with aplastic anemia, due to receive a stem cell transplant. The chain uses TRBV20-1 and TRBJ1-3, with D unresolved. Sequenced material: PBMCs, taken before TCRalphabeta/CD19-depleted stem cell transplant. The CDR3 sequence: CSARRFSWARDSGNTINF. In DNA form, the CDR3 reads TGCAGTGCTAGAAGATTTAGTTGGGCGAGAGACTCTGGAAACACCATAAATTTT.